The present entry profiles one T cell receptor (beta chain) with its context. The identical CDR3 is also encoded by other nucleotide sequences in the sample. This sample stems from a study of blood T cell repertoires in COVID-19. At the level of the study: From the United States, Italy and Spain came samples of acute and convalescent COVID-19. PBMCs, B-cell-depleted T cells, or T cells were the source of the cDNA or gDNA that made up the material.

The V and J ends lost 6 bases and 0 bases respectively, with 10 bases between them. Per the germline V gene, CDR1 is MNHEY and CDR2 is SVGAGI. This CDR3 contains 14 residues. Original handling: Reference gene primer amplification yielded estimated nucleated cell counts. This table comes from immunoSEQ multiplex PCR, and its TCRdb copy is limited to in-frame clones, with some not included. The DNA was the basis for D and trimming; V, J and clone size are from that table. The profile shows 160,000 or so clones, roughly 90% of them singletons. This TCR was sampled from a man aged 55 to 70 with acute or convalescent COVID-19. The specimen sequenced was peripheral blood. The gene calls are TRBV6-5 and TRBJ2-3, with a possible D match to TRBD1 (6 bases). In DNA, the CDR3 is TGTGCCAGCAGGGACAGAACTAGCACAGATACGCAGTATTTT. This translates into CASRDRTSTDTQYF.